Following are 24 T cell receptor beta chains from one sample sequenced in a study of PD-1 blockade in classical Hodgkin lymphoma. Sequencing used immunoSEQ multiplex PCR; TCRdb keeps in-frame clones, though not all of them. This table has some 27,000 clones, roughly nine tenths appearing once. Specified time point: newly diagnosed, previously untreated cHL patient sample. Material: peripheral blood mononuclear cells (PBMCs). These TCRs come from a human donor with classical Hodgkin lymphoma.

The chain is built from TRBV5-3 and TRBJ1-1, with no clear D. TRBV5-3 is marked as an open reading frame, function uncertain. The CDR3 length is 14 residues. With 0 bases removed from V and 11 bases from J, the gap between germline ends came to 17 bases. DNA for the CDR3: TGTGCCAGAAGCTTGGTTGCACGGCTTGATGGCGCTTTCTTT. Amino acid sequence: CARSLVARLDGAFF.

The genes are TRBV7-2 and TRBJ2-3; D possibly corresponds to TRBD2 (6 bases). Germline values: CDR1 SGHTA, CDR2 FQGNSA. The length of the CDR3 is 16 residues. Trimming pared 0 bases from V and 2 bases from J, leaving 12 bases between. The DNA of the CDR3 is TGTGCCAGCAGCTTAGCGCTCTTGCGGGACACAGATACGCAGTATTTT. Translating it yields CASSLALLRDTDTQYF. The entire variable domain, with the rest obtained from reference TRBV7-2 and TRBJ2-3, is as follows: GAGVSQSPSNKVTEKGKDVELRCDPISGHTALYWYRQSLGQGLEFLIYFQGNSAPDKSGLPSDRFSAERTGGSVSTLTIQRTQQEDSAVYLCASSLALLRDTDTQYFGPGTRLTVL.

This clone was seen a handful of times. The chain is built from TRBV6-5 and TRBJ1-2; D is ambiguous. V lost 0 bases and J lost 4, with 6 bases in between. CDR1 and CDR2 (germline): MNHEY, SVGAGI. The CDR3 spans 13 residues. CDR3 region: CASSYSIGYGYTF. The CDR3 nucleotides are TGTGCCAGCAGTTACTCGATTGGCTATGGCTACACCTTC.

The V gene is TRBV7-2, the J gene TRBJ2-1; no clear D gene. Germline loops: CDR1 SGHTA, CDR2 FQGNSA. Trimming shortened V by 8 bases and J by 7 bases, and 12 bases separated the two germline ends. The CDR3 extends over 12 amino acids. The CDR3, as DNA: TGTGCCAGCGGGGTCCGGGCGAATGAGCAGTTCTTC. This codes for CASGVRANEQFF.

This rearrangement joins TRBV4-2 to TRBJ2-1; 10 nucleotides agree with TRBD2. V shed 6 bases and J 8 bases; nucleotides not matched to a gene: 13. This CDR3 spans 16 amino acids. The germline V gene has CDR1 LGHNA and CDR2 YNFKEQ. The CDR3 region is CASRPLAGAFRDEQFF. The DNA of the CDR3 is TGTGCCAGCAGACCCCTAGCGGGAGCCTTCAGGGATGAGCAGTTCTTC.

V and J are TRBV27 and TRBJ2-1; a weak D match, TRBD2 (5 bases). Germline V CDR1 and CDR2: MNHEY, SMNVEV (reference sequence). The CDR3 is 16 amino acids. V was trimmed by 1 base and J by 0 bases, leaving 10 bases between them. CDR3 sequence reads: CASSLWAGSSYNEQFF. CDR3 nucleotide sequence: TGTGCCAGCAGTTTATGGGCGGGTAGCTCCTACAATGAGCAGTTCTTC.

The chain couples TRBV28 to TRBJ2-7, with 7 bases lining up with TRBD1. CDR1 and CDR2 (germline): MDHEN, SYDVKM. This CDR3 spans 13 amino acids. J lost 5 bases, V lost 5 bases, and 6 bases had no gene match. CDR3 DNA: TGTGCCAGCAGTACCCCCGGGACAGACGAGCAGTACTTC. It is translated as CASSTPGTDEQYF.

The chain links TRBV6-5 to TRBJ1-4; a weak D match, TRBD1 (5 bases). Trimming shortened V by 5 bases and J by 0 bases, and 7 bases separated the two germline ends. Germline CDR1 reads MNHEY; CDR2 reads SVGAGI. The CDR3 has 14 amino acids. The CDR3 here is CASSGDATNEKLFF. Written as DNA, the CDR3 is TGTGCCAGCAGTGGGGACGCAACTAATGAAAAACTGTTTTTT.

CDR3: CASSTQGTAFF. The CDR3 DNA reads TGTGCCAGCAGTACGCAGGGTACGGCTTTCTTT. The chain uses TRBV6-6 and TRBJ1-1; D may be TRBD1 (5 bases). There are 11 residues in the CDR3. The V end was cut by 5 bases, the J end by 11 bases, with 12 bases between. Looked up from germline, CDR1 is MNHNY and CDR2 is SVGAGI (reference sequence).

The rearrangement links TRBV5-1 to TRBJ2-7, with 8 bases identical to TRBD1. This CDR3 has 14 amino acids. Germline V gene data show CDR1 as SGHRS and CDR2 as YFSETQ. V trimming: 6 bases; J trimming: 4 bases; junction bases outside the gene matches: 9. The CDR3 is CASTSQGATYEQYF. CDR3 bases: TGCGCCAGCACCTCTCAGGGGGCAACTTACGAGCAGTACTTC.

The rearrangement uses TRBV19 and TRBJ2-7; 7 nucleotides line up with TRBD1. Per germline, CDR1 LNHDA and CDR2 SQIVND (reference sequence). Trimming at V came to 5 bases and at J to 0 bases, leaving 7 bases not matched to a gene. The CDR3 sequence is 15 residues long. CDR3 bases: TGTGCCAGTAGTGGATGGGACAGTCCCTCCTACGAGCAGTACTTC. Its protein product is CASSGWDSPSYEQYF.

This rearrangement joins TRBV10-1 to TRBJ2-3; 9 positions match TRBD2. CDR3 size: 17 residues. CDR1 is WNHNN, CDR2 SYGVQD, per germline (reference sequence). Trimming took 2 bases from V and 1 from J; bases not matched to a gene: 7. The CDR3 is CASSEPGLAGGTDTQYF. The CDR3 nucleotides are TGCGCCAGCAGTGAGCCGGGATTAGCGGGAGGCACAGATACGCAGTATTTT.

The chain links TRBV6-5 to TRBJ1-4, with TRBD1 identical over 7 bases. The ends lost 6 bases at V and 11 bases at J; junction bases unmatched: 15. The germline CDR1 and CDR2 sequences are MNHEY and SVGAGI. The CDR3 spans 15 residues. Here the CDR3 DNA reads TGTGCCAGCAGACCGACAGGGAGGGGAAGGTTGAAACTGTTTTTT. This translates into CASRPTGRGRLKLFF.

The genes are TRBV27 and TRBJ2-7; TRBD1 matches 7 bases. Germline V CDR1 and CDR2: MNHEY, SMNVEV (reference sequence). Trimming at V came to 5 bases and at J to 0 bases, leaving 4 bases not matched to a gene. The CDR3 loop spans 14 amino acids. The CDR3 DNA reads as TGTGCCAGCAGTCGACAGGGTTTCTCCTACGAGCAGTACTTC. As protein: CASSRQGFSYEQYF.

The rearrangement uses TRBV28 and TRBJ2-1; D is perhaps TRBD2 (6 bases). This CDR3 region has 12 residues. The germline CDR1 and CDR2 sequences are MDHEN and SYDVKM. Trimming cost V 5 bases and J 9 bases, with 11 bases left between them. The CDR3 sequence is CASSTSFGEQFF. CDR3 sequence (DNA): TGTGCCAGCAGTACTAGCTTTGGTGAGCAGTTCTTC.

V usage is TRBV18 and J usage is TRBJ2-5; D is ambiguous. This CDR3 has 14 amino acids. The V gene lost 3 bases and the J gene lost 5 bases, with 13 bases spanning the gap. CDR1 is KGHSH, CDR2 LQKENI, per germline. CDR3 residues: CASSPGRTGETQYF. The CDR3, as DNA: TGTGCCAGCTCACCGGGAAGGACCGGGGAGACCCAGTACTTC.

The chain recombines TRBV6-5 with TRBJ2-5; TRBD1 matches at 9 bases. The germline gives CDR1 MNHEY, CDR2 SVGAGI. V shed 5 bases and J 13 bases; nucleotides not matched to a gene: 14. The CDR3 runs 14 residues. The CDR3 coding sequence is TGTGCCAGCAGTCAACAGGGGGCCAAATATCCCCGGTACTTC. It specifies CASSQQGAKYPRYF.

V gene TRBV7-2 combines with J gene TRBJ2-5; D is undetermined. V lost 3 bases and J lost 2, with 22 bases in between. This CDR3 region has 18 residues. The germline V gene encodes CDR1 SGHTA and CDR2 FQGNSA. CDR3 region: CASSLGGGFSYPQETQYF. The CDR3 DNA sequence: TGTGCCAGCAGCTTGGGCGGTGGCTTCTCGTATCCACAAGAGACCCAGTACTTC. Together with reference TRBV7-2 and TRBJ2-5, the CDR3 gives the full variable domain: GAGVSQSPSNKVTEKGKDVELRCDPISGHTALYWYRQSLGQGLEFLIYFQGNSAPDKSGLPSDRFSAERTGGSVSTLTIQRTQQEDSAVYLCASSLGGGFSYPQETQYFGPGTRLLVL.

The gene calls are TRBV5-5 and TRBJ2-7; D perhaps matches TRBD2 (5 bases). The CDR3 has 14 amino acids. V lost 4 bases to trimming and J lost 4 bases, with 15 bases between them. Germline lookup yields CDR1 SGHKS and CDR2 YYEKEE (reference sequence). The CDR3 DNA reads as TGTGCCAGCAGCGTACTAGAGGGTTGGTACGAGCAGTACTTC. This sequence encodes CASSVLEGWYEQYF.

A word on this clone: Other DNA sequences from this sample encode an identical CDR3 as well. The rearrangement links TRBV7-2 to TRBJ2-7; unclear D gene. Trimming took off 1 base at V and 3 bases at J, with 16 bases between the two ends. The germline V gene encodes CDR1 SGHTA and CDR2 FQGNSA. The CDR3 has 16 residues. CDR3 DNA sequence: TGTGCCAGCAGCTTAGAGGGCTCTCCAGACCTCTACGAGCAGTACTTC. Its translation is CASSLEGSPDLYEQYF.

This rearrangement joins TRBV19 to TRBJ2-5; 7 bases match TRBD2. CDR1 and CDR2 (germline): LNHDA, SQIVND (reference sequence). V was clipped by 2 bases and J by 5 bases; unmatched bases: 17. The CDR3 has 18 amino acids. The CDR3 DNA reads as TGTGCCAGTAGTATAATAGGCCATGCGGCGGGAGAGGGGGAGACCCAGTACTTC. Its protein is CASSIIGHAAGEGETQYF.

The rearrangement links TRBV5-4 to TRBJ2-1, with D unresolved. Germline lookup yields CDR1 SGHNT and CDR2 YYREEE (reference sequence). The V gene lost 3 bases and the J gene lost 12 bases, with 10 bases spanning the gap. The CDR3 is made up of 11 amino acids. The CDR3 DNA reads TGTGCCAGCAGCTCGTCCCAAGGGCAGTTCTTC. Protein: CASSSSQGQFF. The full variable domain, completed using reference TRBV5-4 and TRBJ2-1, is ETGVTQSPTHLIKTRGQQVTLRCSSQSGHNTVSWYQQALGQGPQFIFQYYREEENGRGNFPPRFSGLQFPNYSSELNVNALELDDSALYLCASSSSQGQFFGPGTRLTVL.

The gene calls are TRBV21-1 and TRBJ2-7; the D call in the table, TRBD2, was not verified against the DNA. TRBV21-1 is a pseudogene locus. This CDR3 contains 15 residues. The CDR3, as DNA: TGTGCCAGCAGCAAATCTAGCGGGAGAGTTTGGGAGCAGTACTTC. It yields the protein CASSKSSGRVWEQYF.

This clone was found a few times. The chain links TRBV6-1 to TRBJ1-1, with D possibly matching TRBD1 (6 bases). V lost 0 bases and J 6 bases, leaving 11 bases between the germline ends. This CDR3 is 14 amino acids long. Germline loops: CDR1 MNHNS, CDR2 SASEGT. CDR3: CASSEAGGWAEAFF. DNA for the CDR3: TGTGCCAGCAGTGAAGCAGGGGGTTGGGCTGAAGCTTTCTTT.